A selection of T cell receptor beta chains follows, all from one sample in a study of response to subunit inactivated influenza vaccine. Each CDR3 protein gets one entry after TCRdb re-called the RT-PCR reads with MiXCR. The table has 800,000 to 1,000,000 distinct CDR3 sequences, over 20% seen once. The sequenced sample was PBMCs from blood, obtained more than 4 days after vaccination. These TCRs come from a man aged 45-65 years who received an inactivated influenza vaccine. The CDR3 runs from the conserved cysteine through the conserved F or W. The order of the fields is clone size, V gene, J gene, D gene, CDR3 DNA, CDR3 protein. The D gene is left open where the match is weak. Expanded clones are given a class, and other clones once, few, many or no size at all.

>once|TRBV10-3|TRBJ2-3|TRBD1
TGTGCCATCAGGCCGGGACAGGGGGCAGATACGCAGTATTTT
CAIRPGQGADTQYF
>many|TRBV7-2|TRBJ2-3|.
TGTGCCAGCAGCTTGGGGGGAGCCCGGGATACGCAGTATTTT
CASSLGGARDTQYF
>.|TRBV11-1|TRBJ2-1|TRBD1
TGTGCCAGCAGCTCCCCGACTACTGCCGGGACAGGGGGGGGCTACAATGAGCAGTTCTTC
CASSSPTTAGTGGGYNEQFF
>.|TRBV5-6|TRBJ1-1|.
TGTGCCAGCAGCTTCGGGGGGGCGGCCGCTTTCTTT
CASSFGGAAAFF
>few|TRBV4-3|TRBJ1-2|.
TGCGCCAGCAGCCAATCAGGGTTTGGCTACACCTTC
CASSQSGFGYTF
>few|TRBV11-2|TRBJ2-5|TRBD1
TGTGCCAGCAGCTTATTCACAAACCCGGACAGGGGGCTTAGGTTGGGAGAGACCCAGTACTTC
CASSLFTNPDRGLRLGETQYF
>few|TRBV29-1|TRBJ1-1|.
TGCAGCGTTGAAGGGGGGGGTGGCACTGAAGCTTTCTTT
CSVEGGGGTEAFF
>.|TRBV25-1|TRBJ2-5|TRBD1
TGTGCCAGCGCCGGGACAGGGGGTTCTCAGACCCAGTACTTC
CASAGTGGSQTQYF
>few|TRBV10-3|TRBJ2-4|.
TGTGCCATCAGTGGAGGCACCAAAAACATTCAGTACTTC
CAISGGTKNIQYF
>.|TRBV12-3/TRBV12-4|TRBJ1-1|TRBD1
TGTGCCAGCAGAGGGACAGAGAACACTGAAGCTTTCTTT
CASRGTENTEAFF
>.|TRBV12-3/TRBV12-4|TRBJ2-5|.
TGTGCCAGCAGTGCCGATGGGGGAGCGGGAGAGACCCAGTACTTC
CASSADGGAGETQYF
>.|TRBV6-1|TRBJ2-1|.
TGTGCCAGCAGGCCTATAACGGGAGATCCCTACAATGAGCAGTTCTTC
CASRPITGDPYNEQFF
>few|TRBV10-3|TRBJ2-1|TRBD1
TGTGCCATCAGTGTCGGGACAGGGGAGAATGAGCAGTTCTTC
CAISVGTGENEQFF
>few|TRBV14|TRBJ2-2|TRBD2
TGTGCCAGCAGCGACGGGACTAGCGGGAGGGAGCTGTTTTTT
CASSDGTSGRELFF
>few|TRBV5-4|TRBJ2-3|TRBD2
TGTGCCAGCAGCTTGGGACCGGGAGGGCCGGCAGATACGCAGTATTTT
CASSLGPGGPADTQYF
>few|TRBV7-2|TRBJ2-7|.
TGTGCCAGCAGCTTAACCGGGAGTCGGTACGAGCAGTACTTC
CASSLTGSRYEQYF
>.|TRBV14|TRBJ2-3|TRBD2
TGTGCCAGCAGCCAAGTGTCCAGAGCGGGACGGGCAGATACGCAGTATTTT
CASSQVSRAGRADTQYF
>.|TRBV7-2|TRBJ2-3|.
TGTGCCAGCAGCCAGGGACCAGGGGATACGCAGTATTTT
CASSQGPGDTQYF
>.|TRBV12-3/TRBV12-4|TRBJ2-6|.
TGTGCCAGCAGTCCCGGGACGTCTGGTTCCAACGTCCTGACTTTC
CASSPGTSGSNVLTF
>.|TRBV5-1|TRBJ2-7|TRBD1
TGCGCCAGCAGCGGGACAGGAGGCGGCGACGAGCAGTACTTC
CASSGTGGGDEQYF
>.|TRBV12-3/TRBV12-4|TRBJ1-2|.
TGTGCCAGCAGTTTGGGGGGAGCAGATGGCTACACCTTC
CASSLGGADGYTF
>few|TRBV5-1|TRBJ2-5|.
TGCGCCAGCAGCACCTCCCGAGGTTCCGTAGAGACCCAGTACTTC
CASSTSRGSVETQYF
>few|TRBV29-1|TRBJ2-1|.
TGCAGCGTTGTGGGGGGGCTTGCCTACAATGAGCAGTTCTTC
CSVVGGLAYNEQFF
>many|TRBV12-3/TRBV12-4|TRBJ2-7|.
TGTGCCAGCAGTCCCTCGGGGTTAGCTGTCTACGAGCAGTACTTC
CASSPSGLAVYEQYF
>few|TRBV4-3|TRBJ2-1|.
TGCGCCAGCAGCCAAGATGCCCCTAGCGCGGGTTACAATGAGCAGTTCTTC
CASSQDAPSAGYNEQFF
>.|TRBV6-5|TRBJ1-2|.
TGTGCCAGCAGTTACTCCGAGACAGGAGATTATGGCTATGGCTACACCTTC
CASSYSETGDYGYGYTF
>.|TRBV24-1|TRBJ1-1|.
TGTGCCACGATGGCAGGGCCCAACACTGAAGCTTTCTTT
CATMAGPNTEAFF
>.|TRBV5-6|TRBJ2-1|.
TGTGCCAGCAGCCGACCAAACAGGGAGCAGTTCTTC
CASSRPNREQFF
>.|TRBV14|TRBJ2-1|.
TGTGCCAGCAGCCGCATGAGCGGACCCTACAATGAGCAGTTCTTC
CASSRMSGPYNEQFF
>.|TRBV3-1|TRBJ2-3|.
TGTGCCAGCAGCCAGGCCGGGTCAGCCCTCCGTGATACGCAGTATTTT
CASSQAGSALRDTQYF
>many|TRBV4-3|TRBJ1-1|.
TGCGCCAGCAGCCGGATGATTGGGACTGAGAACACTGAAGCTTTCTTT
CASSRMIGTENTEAFF
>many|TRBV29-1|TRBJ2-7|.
TGCAGCGTTGAGATTGGCCTTACCTACGAGCAGTACTTC
CSVEIGLTYEQYF
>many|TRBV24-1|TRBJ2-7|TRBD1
TGTGCCACCAGTGAGATTAAGGACAGGGGGACCGACCTCCCACGCGAGCAGTACTTC
CATSEIKDRGTDLPREQYF